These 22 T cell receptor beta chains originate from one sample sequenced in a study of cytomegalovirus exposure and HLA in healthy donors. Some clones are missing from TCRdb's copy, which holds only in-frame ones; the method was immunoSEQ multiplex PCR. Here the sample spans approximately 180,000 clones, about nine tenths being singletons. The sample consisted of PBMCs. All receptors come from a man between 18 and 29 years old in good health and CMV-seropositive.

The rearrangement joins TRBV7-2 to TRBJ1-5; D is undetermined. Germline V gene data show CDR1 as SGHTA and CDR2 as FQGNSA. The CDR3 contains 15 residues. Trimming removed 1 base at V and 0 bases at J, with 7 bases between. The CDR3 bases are TGTGCCAGCAGCTTAGGTACACATAGCAATCAGCCCCAGCATTTT. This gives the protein CASSLGTHSNQPQHF.

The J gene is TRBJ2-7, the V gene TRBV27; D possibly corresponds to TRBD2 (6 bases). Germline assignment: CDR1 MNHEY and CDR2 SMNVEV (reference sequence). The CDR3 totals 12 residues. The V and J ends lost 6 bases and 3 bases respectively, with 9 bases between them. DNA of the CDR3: TGTGCCAGCAGGGGGGGAGTCTACGAGCAGTACTTC. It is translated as CASRGGVYEQYF.

The CDR3 nucleotides read TGCGCCAGTTCTGACAGTAACATTCAGTACTTC. It codes for CASSDSNIQYF. This sequence joins TRBV5-1 and TRBJ2-4; D might be TRBD1 (5 bases). Between the trimmed V and J ends, which lost 8 bases and 7 bases, there was a span of 10 bases. The CDR3 runs 11 residues. In germline, CDR1 is SGHRS, CDR2 YFSETQ.

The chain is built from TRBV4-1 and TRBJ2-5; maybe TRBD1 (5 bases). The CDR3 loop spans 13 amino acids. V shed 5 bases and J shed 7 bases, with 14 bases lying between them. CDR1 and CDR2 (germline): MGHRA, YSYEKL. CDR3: CASSVDPQGTQYF. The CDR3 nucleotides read TGCGCCAGCAGCGTCGACCCCCAGGGGACCCAGTACTTC.

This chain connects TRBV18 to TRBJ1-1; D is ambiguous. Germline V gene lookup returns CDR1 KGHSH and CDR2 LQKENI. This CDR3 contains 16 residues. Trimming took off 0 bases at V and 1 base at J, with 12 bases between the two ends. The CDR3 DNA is TGTGCCAGCTCACCACCGTCCCTAGCACGGAACACTGAAGCTTTCTTT. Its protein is CASSPPSLARNTEAFF.

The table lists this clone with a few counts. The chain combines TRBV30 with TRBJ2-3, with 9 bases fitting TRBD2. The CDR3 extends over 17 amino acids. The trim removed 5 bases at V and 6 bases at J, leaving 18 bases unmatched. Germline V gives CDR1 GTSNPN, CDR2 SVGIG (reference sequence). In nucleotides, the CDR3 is TGTGCCTGGGGAAAAATCCTCGGCAGCGGGGGGAAGGATACGCAGTATTTT. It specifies CAWGKILGSGGKDTQYF.

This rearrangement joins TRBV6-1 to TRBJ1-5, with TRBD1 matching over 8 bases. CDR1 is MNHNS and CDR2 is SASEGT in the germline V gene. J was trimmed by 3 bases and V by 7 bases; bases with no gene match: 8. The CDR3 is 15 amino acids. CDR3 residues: CASTVRQGNNQPQHF. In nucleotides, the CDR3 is TGTGCCAGCACTGTGCGACAGGGGAACAATCAGCCCCAGCATTTT.

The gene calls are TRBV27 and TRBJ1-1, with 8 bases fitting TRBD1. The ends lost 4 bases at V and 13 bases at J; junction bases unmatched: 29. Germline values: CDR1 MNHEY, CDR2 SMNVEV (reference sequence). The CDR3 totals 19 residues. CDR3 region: CASSSPGQAFPFREPGVFF. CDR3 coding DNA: TGTGCCAGCAGTTCGCCGGGACAGGCGTTTCCGTTCAGGGAGCCGGGGGTTTTCTTT.

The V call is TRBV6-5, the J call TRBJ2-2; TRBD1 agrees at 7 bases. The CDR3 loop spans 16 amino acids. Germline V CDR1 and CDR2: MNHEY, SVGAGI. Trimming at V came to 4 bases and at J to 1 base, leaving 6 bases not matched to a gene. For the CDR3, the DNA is TGTGCCAGCAGTTTCCCATACAGGGGGAACACCGGGGAGCTGTTTTTT. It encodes CASSFPYRGNTGELFF.

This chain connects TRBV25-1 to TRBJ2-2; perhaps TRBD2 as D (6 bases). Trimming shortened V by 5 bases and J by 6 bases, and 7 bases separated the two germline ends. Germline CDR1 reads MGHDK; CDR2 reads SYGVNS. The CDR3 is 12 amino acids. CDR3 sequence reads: CASSTGAGELFF. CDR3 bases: TGTGCCAGCAGTACGGGGGCCGGGGAGCTGTTTTTT.

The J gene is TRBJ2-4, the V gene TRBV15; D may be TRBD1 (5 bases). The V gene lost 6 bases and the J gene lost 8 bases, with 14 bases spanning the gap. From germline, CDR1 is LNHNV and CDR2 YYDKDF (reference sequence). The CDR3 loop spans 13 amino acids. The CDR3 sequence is CATSPSTVDIQYF. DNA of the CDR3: TGTGCCACCAGTCCCTCGACAGTGGACATTCAGTACTTC.

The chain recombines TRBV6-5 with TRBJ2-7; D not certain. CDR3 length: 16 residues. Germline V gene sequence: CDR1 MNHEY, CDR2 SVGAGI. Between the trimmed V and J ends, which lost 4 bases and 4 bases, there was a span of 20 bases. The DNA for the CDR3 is TGTGCCAGCAGTTTCTCCTTCGGCTGGAGTCCGTACGAGCAGTACTTC. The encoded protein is CASSFSFGWSPYEQYF.

The CDR3 nucleotides read TGTGCCAGCAGATATAACACTGAAGCTTTCTTT. It yields the protein CASRYNTEAFF. The gene calls are TRBV2 and TRBJ1-1; D is undetermined. The CDR3 is 11 residues long. Between the trimmed V and J ends, which lost 6 bases and 2 bases, there was a span of 4 bases. Germline V lookup: CDR1 SNHLY, CDR2 FYNNEI.

Here the CDR3 reads CASNPIDSNYGYTF. Written as DNA, the CDR3 is TGTGCCAGCAATCCCATCGACAGTAACTATGGCTACACCTTC. J is TRBJ1-2 and V is TRBV5-6, with TRBD1 as a possible D gene (5 bases). V gave up 6 bases and J gave up 1 base, with 13 bases separating them. The CDR3 has 14 amino acids. Per germline, CDR1 SGHDT and CDR2 YYEEEE.

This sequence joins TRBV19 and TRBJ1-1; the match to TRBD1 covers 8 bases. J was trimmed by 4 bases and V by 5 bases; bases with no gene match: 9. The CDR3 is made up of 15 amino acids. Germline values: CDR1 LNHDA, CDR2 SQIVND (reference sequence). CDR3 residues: CASSRAGGLVTEAFF. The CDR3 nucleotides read TGTGCCAGTAGTCGGGCAGGGGGCTTGGTCACTGAAGCTTTCTTT.

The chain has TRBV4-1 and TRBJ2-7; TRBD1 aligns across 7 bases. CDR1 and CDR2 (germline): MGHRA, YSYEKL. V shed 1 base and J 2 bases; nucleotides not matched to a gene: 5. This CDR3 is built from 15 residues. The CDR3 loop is CASSQGGQLPYEQYF. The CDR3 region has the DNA TGCGCCAGCAGCCAAGGGGGACAGCTGCCCTACGAGCAGTACTTC.

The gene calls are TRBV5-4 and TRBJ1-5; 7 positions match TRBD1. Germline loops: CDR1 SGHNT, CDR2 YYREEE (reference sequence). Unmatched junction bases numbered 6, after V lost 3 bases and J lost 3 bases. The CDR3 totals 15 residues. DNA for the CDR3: TGTGCCAGCAGCTCTGATGGACAGGCCAATCAGCCCCAGCATTTT. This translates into CASSSDGQANQPQHF. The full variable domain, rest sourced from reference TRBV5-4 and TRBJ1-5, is ETGVTQSPTHLIKTRGQQVTLRCSSQSGHNTVSWYQQALGQGPQFIFQYYREEENGRGNFPPRFSGLQFPNYSSELNVNALELDDSALYLCASSSDGQANQPQHFGDGTRLSIL.

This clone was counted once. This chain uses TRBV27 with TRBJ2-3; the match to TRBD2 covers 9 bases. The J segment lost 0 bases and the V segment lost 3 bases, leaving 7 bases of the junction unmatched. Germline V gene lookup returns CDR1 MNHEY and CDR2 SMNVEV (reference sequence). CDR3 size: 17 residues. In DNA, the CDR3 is TGTGCCAGCAGTTTTAGGAGCGGGGGGCTCAGCACAGATACGCAGTATTTT. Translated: CASSFRSGGLSTDTQYF.

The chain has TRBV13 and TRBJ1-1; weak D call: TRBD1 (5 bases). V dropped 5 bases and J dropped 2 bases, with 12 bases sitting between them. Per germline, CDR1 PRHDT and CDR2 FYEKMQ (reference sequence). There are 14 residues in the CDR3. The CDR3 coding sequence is TGTGCCAGCAGCCCGCGGGACTTTAACACTGAAGCTTTCTTT. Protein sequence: CASSPRDFNTEAFF.

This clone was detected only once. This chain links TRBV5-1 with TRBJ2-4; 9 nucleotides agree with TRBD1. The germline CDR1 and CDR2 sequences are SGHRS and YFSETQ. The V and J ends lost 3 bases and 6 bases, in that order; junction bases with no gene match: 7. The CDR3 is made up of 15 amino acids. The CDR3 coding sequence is TGCGCCAGCAGCTCAGACAGGGGGTTCATAAACATTCAGTACTTC. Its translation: CASSSDRGFINIQYF.

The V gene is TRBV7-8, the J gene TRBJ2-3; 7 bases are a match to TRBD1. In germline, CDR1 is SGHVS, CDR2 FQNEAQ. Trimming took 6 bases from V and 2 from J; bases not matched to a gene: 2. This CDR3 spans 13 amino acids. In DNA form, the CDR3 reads TGTGCCAGCAGAAGGGGGCTCACAGATACGCAGTATTTT. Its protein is CASRRGLTDTQYF.

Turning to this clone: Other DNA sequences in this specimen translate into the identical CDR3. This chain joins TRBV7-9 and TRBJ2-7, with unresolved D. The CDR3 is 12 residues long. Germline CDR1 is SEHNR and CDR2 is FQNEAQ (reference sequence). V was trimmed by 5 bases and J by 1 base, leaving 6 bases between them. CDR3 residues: CASSPSSYEQYF. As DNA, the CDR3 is TGTGCCAGCAGCCCTTCGTCCTACGAGCAGTACTTC.